This T cell receptor (beta chain) was sequenced during a study of blood T cell repertoires in COVID-19. For the study at large: The United States, Italy and Spain supplied acute and convalescent COVID-19 samples. T cells, B-cell-depleted T cells, or PBMCs supplied cDNA or gDNA.

Authors' analysis steps: Amplification from reference gene primers served as the basis for estimated nucleated cell counts. Using immunoSEQ multiplex PCR, the repertoire was profiled, and TCRdb retains in-frame clones only, with some absent. That table furnishes V, J and clone size, whereas the DNA furnished D and trimming. The sample lists over 250,000 clones, less than 90% occurring once. Patients of the Seattle cohort, enrolled during active infection, were followed longitudinally. This TCR came from a woman aged 70-85 years with COVID-19, enrolled during active disease. Sample: peripheral blood.

The CDR3 is CARSLGRRNYNSPLHF. The CDR3 DNA is TGTGCCAGAAGCTTGGGGCGGCGAAACTATAATTCACCCCTCCACTTT. This chain joins TRBV5-3 and TRBJ1-6; unclear D gene. TRBV5-3 is classed as an ORF, of uncertain function. Trimming removed 0 bases at V and 3 bases at J, with 10 bases between. The CDR3 consists of 16 residues.